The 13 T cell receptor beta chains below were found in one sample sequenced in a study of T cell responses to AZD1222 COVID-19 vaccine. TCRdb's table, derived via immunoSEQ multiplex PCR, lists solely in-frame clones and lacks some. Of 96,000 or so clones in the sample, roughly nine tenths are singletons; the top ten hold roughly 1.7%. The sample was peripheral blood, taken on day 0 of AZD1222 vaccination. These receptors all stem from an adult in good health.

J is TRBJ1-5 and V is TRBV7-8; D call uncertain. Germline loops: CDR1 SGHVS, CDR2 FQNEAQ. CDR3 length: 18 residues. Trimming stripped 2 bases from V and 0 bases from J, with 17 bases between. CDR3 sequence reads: CASSLWGGRTYSNQPQHF. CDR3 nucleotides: TGTGCCAGCAGCTTATGGGGAGGGAGAACTTATAGCAATCAGCCCCAGCATTTT.

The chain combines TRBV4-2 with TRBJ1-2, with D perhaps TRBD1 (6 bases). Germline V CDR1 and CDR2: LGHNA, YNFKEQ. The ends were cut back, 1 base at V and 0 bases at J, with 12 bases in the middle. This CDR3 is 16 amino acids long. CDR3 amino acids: CASSQGARGANYGYTF. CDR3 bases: TGTGCCAGCAGCCAAGGGGCCAGGGGAGCTAACTATGGCTACACCTTC.

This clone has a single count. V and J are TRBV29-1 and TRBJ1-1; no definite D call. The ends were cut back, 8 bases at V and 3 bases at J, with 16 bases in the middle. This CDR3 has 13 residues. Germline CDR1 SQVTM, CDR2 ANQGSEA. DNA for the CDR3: TGCAGCTTTCGCCCTCTGCCTGACACTGAAGCTTTCTTT. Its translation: CSFRPLPDTEAFF. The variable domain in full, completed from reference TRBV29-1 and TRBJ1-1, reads SAVISQKPSRDICQRGTSLTIQCQVDSQVTMMFWYRQQPGQSLTLIATANQGSEATYESGFVIDKFPISRPNLTFSTLTVSNMSPEDSSIYLCSFRPLPDTEAFFGQGTRLTVV.

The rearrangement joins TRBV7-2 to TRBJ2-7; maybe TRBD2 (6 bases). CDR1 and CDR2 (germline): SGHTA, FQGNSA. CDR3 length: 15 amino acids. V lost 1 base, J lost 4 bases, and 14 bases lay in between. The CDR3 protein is CASSLEGSGAYEQYF. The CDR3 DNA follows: TGTGCCAGCAGCTTAGAAGGGTCGGGAGCGTACGAGCAGTACTTC.

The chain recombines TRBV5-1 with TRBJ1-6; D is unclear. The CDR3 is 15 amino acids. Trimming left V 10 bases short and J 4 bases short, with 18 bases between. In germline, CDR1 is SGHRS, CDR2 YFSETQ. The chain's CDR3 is CAATPPGSYNSPLHF. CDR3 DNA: TGCGCCGCGACCCCCCCCGGGAGTTATAATTCACCCCTCCACTTT.

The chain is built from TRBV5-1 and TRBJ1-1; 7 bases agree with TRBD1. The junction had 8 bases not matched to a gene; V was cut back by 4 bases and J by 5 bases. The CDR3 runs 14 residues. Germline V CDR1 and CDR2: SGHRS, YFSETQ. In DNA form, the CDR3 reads TGCGCCAGCAGCCCGCTCCAGGGGGGGACTGAAGCTTTCTTT. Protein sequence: CASSPLQGGTEAFF.

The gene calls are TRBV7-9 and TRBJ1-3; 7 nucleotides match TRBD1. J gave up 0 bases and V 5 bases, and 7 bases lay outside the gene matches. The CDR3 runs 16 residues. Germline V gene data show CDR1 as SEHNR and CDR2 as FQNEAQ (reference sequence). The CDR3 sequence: CASSRDRGSSGNTIYF. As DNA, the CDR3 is TGTGCCAGCAGCAGGGACAGAGGGAGCTCTGGAAACACCATATATTTT.

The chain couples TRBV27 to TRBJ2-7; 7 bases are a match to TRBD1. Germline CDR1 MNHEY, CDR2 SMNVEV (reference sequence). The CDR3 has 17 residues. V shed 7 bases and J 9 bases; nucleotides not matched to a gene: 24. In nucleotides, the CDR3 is TGTGCCAGCACCTCTAATCCGCCCGGGACAGAGGGGTCGGGGCAGTACTTC. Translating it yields CASTSNPPGTEGSGQYF.

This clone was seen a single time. The CDR3, as DNA: TGTGCCAGCAGCTTACAGCGGGGGGGTTACAATGAGCAGTTCTTC. Translation: CASSLQRGGYNEQFF. The J gene is TRBJ2-1, the V gene TRBV7-9; 10 bases map to TRBD2. The germline CDR1 and CDR2 sequences are SEHNR and FQNEAQ (reference sequence). The junction had 2 bases not matched to a gene; V was cut back by 2 bases and J by 4 bases. The CDR3 extends over 15 amino acids. The full variable domain, rest sourced from reference TRBV7-9 and TRBJ2-1, is DTGVSQNPRHKITKRGQNVTFRCDPISEHNRLYWYRQTLGQGPEFLTYFQNEAQLEKSRLLSDRFSAERPKGSFSTLEIQRTEQGDSAMYLCASSLQRGGYNEQFFGPGTRLTVL.

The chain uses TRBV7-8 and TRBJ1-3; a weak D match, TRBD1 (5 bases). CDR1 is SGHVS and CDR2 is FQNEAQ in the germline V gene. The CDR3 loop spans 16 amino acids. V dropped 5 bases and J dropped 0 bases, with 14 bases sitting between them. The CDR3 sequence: CASSPRGPGSGNTIYF. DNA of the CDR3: TGTGCCAGCAGCCCCCGGGGCCCCGGCTCTGGAAACACCATATATTTT.

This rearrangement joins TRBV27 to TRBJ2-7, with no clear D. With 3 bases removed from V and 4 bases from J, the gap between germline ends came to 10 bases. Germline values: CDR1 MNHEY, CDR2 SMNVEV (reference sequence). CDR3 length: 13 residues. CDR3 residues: CASSFSDGYEQYF. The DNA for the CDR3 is TGTGCCAGCAGTTTCTCCGACGGATACGAGCAGTACTTC.

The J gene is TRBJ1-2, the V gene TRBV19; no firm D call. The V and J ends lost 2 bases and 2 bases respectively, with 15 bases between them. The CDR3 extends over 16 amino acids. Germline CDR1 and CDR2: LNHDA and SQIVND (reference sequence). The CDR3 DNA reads TGTGCCAGTAGTATACGGTACGCGGGTACAAACTATGGCTACACCTTC. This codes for CASSIRYAGTNYGYTF.

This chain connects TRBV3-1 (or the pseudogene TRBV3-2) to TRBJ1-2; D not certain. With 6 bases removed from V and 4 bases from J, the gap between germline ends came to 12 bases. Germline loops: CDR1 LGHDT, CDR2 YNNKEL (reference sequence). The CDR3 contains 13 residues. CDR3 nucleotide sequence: TGTGCCAGCAGGTCGATGGACTCCTATGGCTACACCTTC. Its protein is CASRSMDSYGYTF.